A few counts support the clone carrying this T cell receptor (beta chain). As yet, its antigen is unknown. The CDR3 is 12 amino acids. Germline V gene sequence: CDR1 SGHVS, CDR2 FQNEAQ. V was cut by 5 bases and J by 9 bases, with 14 bases left in between. These data belong to a study of CD8 T cells in ankylosing spondylitis. The study's findings and limits: A motif of eight highly homologous TCR beta variants was seen as apparently characteristic of ankylosing spondylitis blood. Enrichment of disease-linked clones was reportedly significant in matched ankylosing spondylitis synovial fluid.

A single record per CDR3 protein comes from TCRdb applying MiXCR to the 5' RACE reads. The sample lists roughly 700,000 distinct CDR3 sequences, under 20% occurring once. The rearrangement uses TRBV7-8 and TRBJ2-7; possibly TRBD1 for D (5 bases). Specimen: blood, either unsorted or a sorted T cell fraction (not recorded which). This receptor was taken from a male donor with ankylosing spondylitis. CDR3 loop: CASSPKDTPQYF. In DNA form, the CDR3 reads TGTGCCAGCAGCCCCAAGGACACTCCGCAGTACTTC.